This TCR beta chain was documented in a study of shared clonotypes between healthy human individuals. Study observations and caveats: Rarefaction showed sorted-subset sequencing was incomplete despite large depth. Naive subsets usually exceeded memory subsets in estimated richness.

Comments on this clone: Its antigen is not identified. The sample carries other DNA sequences with the same CDR3.

Profiling relied on immunoSEQ multiplex PCR, and the TCRdb table lists in-frame clones only, not all of them. In the table there are about 1.1 million clones, about 80% of which are singletons. The CDR3 is 14 amino acids. Germline CDR1 MDHEN, CDR2 SYDVKM. The ends lost 2 bases at V and 5 bases at J; junction bases unmatched: 1. The chain is built from TRBV28 and TRBJ1-5; the match to TRBD1 covers 9 bases. Material: memory CD4+ T cells from PBMCs. Subset meaning: CD45RA-negative fraction. The clonotype comes from a man aged 18 to 30 in good health. Some clones in this sample may be carry-over from other donors' samples. The CDR3 protein is CASSLTGGYQPQHF. In DNA, the CDR3 is TGTGCCAGCAGTTTAACAGGGGGCTATCAGCCCCAGCATTTT.